Included here is one T cell receptor (beta chain) sequence, with context. These data belong to a study of blood T cell repertoires in COVID-19. Study background: Sample material is recorded as cDNA or gDNA derived from T cells, B-cell-depleted T cells, or PBMCs.

Germline V gives CDR1 LNHDA, CDR2 SQIVND (reference sequence). V lost 4 bases, J lost 1 base, and 1 base stayed unmatched. The length of the CDR3 is 14 residues. Some clones are missing from TCRdb's copy, which holds only in-frame ones; the method was immunoSEQ multiplex PCR. Here the sample spans about 180,000 clones, 89% being singletons. This sequence originates from a young man who had recovered from COVID-19. The sample was peripheral blood. The genes are TRBV19 and TRBJ1-3, with 7 bases identical to TRBD1. CDR3 nucleotides: TGTGCCAGTAGTACACAGGGGTCTGGAAACACCATATATTTT. This sequence encodes CASSTQGSGNTIYF.